These 8 T cell receptor beta chains were sequenced from one sample in a study of blood T cell repertoires in COVID-19. TCRdb keeps only in-frame clones here, not all; method: immunoSEQ multiplex PCR. Here the sample spans 260,000 or so clones, under 90% being singletons. The sequenced material came from peripheral blood. The source is a human donor in a cohort sampled during active COVID-19.

This clone was seen a few times. The V gene is TRBV5-1, the J gene TRBJ2-3, with D hard to call. V lost 1 base, J lost 0 bases, and 12 bases lay in between. This CDR3 spans 16 amino acids. Germline CDR1 SGHRS, CDR2 YFSETQ. CDR3 amino acids: CASSLSTNPSTDTQYF. CDR3 nucleotide sequence: TGCGCCAGCAGCTTGTCGACAAACCCTAGCACAGATACGCAGTATTTT.

V usage is TRBV18 and J usage is TRBJ2-7; D may be TRBD2 (5 bases). The V end lost 4 bases, the J end lost 2 bases, and 12 bases lay between the germline ends. Germline V gene sequence: CDR1 KGHSH, CDR2 LQKENI. The length of the CDR3 is 14 residues. The CDR3 region has the DNA TGTGCCAGCTCACTTAAGACGGGAACCTACGAGCAGTACTTC. Its translation is CASSLKTGTYEQYF.

The rearrangement uses TRBV6-5 and TRBJ2-7; TRBD2 might be the D (6 bases). Trimming stripped 7 bases from V and 2 bases from J, with 15 bases between. The CDR3 consists of 14 residues. CDR1 and CDR2 (germline): MNHEY, SVGAGI. CDR3 sequence (DNA): TGTGCCAGCACCTTGGGAGGTCCCACCTACGAGCAGTACTTC. Encoded protein: CASTLGGPTYEQYF.

V usage is TRBV10-1 and J usage is TRBJ2-3; 11 nucleotides line up with TRBD2. Losses at the gene ends were 2 bases for V and 4 bases for J; bases not matched to a gene: 5. CDR3 length: 16 residues. Germline V gene data show CDR1 as WNHNN and CDR2 as SYGVQD (reference sequence). The CDR3 spells CASSENSGRAADTQYF. DNA for the CDR3: TGCGCCAGCAGTGAGAATAGCGGGAGGGCCGCAGATACGCAGTATTTT.

Remarks on this clone: This sample includes further DNA sequences coding for the same CDR3. The chain joins TRBV18 to TRBJ2-3; 10 nucleotides match TRBD2. Germline values: CDR1 KGHSH, CDR2 LQKENI. The V gene end was trimmed by 1 base and the J gene end by 3 bases; junction bases not matched to a gene: 1. The CDR3 covers 15 residues. CDR3 sequence: CASSPLAGGTDTQYF. CDR3 nucleotide sequence: TGTGCCAGCTCACCACTAGCGGGGGGAACAGATACGCAGTATTTT.

J is TRBJ2-1 and V is TRBV19; TRBD1 matches 7 bases. Trimming at V came to 3 bases and at J to 5 bases, leaving 4 bases not matched to a gene. The CDR3 runs to 14 residues. Germline CDR1 LNHDA, CDR2 SQIVND (reference sequence). The CDR3 protein is CASSMAGGNNEQFF. DNA for the CDR3: TGTGCCAGTAGTATGGCAGGGGGAAACAATGAGCAGTTCTTC.

V and J are TRBV5-1 and TRBJ1-1; a possible D gene is TRBD1 (5 bases). The V gene's germline CDR1 is SGHRS and CDR2 YFSETQ. This CDR3 contains 14 residues. Deletions cut 5 bases from V and 8 bases from J, with 19 bases between. This CDR3 reads CASRLDGTSAEAFF. The CDR3 DNA follows: TGCGCCAGCAGACTGGACGGGACTTCTGCGGAAGCTTTCTTT.

V is TRBV5-6 and J is TRBJ1-2, with D unresolved. Germline V gene data show CDR1 as SGHDT and CDR2 as YYEEEE. This CDR3 region has 13 residues. Trimming removed 2 bases at V and 9 bases at J, with 14 bases between. CDR3 in DNA: TGTGCCAGCAGCTTCCCGGGGAGGTGGAGCTACACCTTC. Translating gives CASSFPGRWSYTF.